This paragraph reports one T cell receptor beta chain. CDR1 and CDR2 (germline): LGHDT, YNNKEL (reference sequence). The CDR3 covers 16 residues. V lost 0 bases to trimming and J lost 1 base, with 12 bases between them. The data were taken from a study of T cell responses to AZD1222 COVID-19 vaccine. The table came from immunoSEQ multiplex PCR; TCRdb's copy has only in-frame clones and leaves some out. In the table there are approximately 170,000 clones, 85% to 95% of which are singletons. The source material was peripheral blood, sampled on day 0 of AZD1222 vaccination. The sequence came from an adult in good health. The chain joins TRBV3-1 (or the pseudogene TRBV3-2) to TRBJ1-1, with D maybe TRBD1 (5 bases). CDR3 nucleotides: TGTGCCAGCAGCCAAGATTCCGACAGCTGGAACACTGAAGCTTTCTTT. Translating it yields CASSQDSDSWNTEAFF.